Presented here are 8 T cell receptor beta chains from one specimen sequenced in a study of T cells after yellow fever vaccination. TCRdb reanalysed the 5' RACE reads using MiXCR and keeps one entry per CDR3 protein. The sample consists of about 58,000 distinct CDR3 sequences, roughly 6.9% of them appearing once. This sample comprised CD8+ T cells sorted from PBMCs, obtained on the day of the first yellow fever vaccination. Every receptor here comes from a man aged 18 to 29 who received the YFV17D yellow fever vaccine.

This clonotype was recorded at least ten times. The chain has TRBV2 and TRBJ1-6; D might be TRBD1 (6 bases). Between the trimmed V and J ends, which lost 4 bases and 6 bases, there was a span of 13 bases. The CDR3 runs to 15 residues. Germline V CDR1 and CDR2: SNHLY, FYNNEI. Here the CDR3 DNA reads TGTGCCAGCAGTGTAGTGGGGGGGCCTAATTCACCCCTCCACTTT. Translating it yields CASSVVGGPNSPLHF.

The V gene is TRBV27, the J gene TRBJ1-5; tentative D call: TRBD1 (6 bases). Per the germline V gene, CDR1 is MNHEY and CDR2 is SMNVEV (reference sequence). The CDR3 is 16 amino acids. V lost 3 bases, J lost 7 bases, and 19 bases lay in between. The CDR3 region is CASSFFVGGRCQPQHF. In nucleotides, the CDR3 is TGTGCCAGCAGTTTTTTTGTTGGGGGGCGATGCCAGCCCCAGCATTTT.

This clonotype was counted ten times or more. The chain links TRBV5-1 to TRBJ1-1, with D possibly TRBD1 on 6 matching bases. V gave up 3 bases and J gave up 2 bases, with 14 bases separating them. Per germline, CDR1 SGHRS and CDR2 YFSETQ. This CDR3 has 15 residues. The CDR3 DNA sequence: TGCGCCAGCAGCTCCAAGCTGGGGGCCAACACTGAAGCTTTCTTT. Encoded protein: CASSSKLGANTEAFF.

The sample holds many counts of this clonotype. The CDR3 here is CASSPWGSGASDTQYF. DNA of the CDR3: TGTGCCAGCAGCCCTTGGGGTAGCGGGGCCTCAGATACGCAGTATTTT. The chain couples TRBV12-3 or TRBV12-4 to TRBJ2-3; 8 nucleotides line up with TRBD2. The length of the CDR3 is 16 residues. After removal of 6 bases from V and 4 bases from J, the junction contained 12 bases not matched to a gene.

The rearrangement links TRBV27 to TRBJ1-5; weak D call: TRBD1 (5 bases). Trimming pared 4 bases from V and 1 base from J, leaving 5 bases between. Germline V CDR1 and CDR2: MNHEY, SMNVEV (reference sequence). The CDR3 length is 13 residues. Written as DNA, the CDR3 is TGTGCCAGCAGTTGGGGGAGCAATCAGCCCCAGCATTTT. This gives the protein CASSWGSNQPQHF.

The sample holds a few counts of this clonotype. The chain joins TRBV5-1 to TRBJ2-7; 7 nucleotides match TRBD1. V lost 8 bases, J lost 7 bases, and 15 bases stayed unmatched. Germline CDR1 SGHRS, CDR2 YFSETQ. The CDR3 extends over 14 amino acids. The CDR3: CARSLRGPVGEQYV. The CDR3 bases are TGCGCCAGGAGCCTAAGGGGGCCCGTTGGTGAGCAGTACGTC.

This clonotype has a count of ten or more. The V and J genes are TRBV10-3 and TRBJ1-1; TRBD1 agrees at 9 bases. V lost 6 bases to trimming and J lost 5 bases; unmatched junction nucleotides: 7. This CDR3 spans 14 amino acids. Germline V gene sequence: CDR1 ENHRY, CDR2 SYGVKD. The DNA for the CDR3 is TGTGCCATCAGGGGGACAGGGTTGTTGACTGAAGCTTTCTTT. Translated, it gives CAIRGTGLLTEAFF.

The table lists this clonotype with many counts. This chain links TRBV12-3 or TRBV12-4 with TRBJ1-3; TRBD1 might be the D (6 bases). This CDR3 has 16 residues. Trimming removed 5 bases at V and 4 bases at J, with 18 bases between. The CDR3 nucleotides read TGTGCCAGCAGTACGAACCCGACAGGTGTCGGAAACACCATATATTTT. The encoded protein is CASSTNPTGVGNTIYF.